This T cell receptor beta chain stems from a study of blood T cell repertoires in COVID-19. Turning to the study itself: PBMCs, B-cell-depleted T cells, or T cells were the source of the cDNA or gDNA that made up the material.

Authors' data handling: Nucleated cell number was recorded as an estimate derived from reference gene primer amplification. Sequenced by immunoSEQ multiplex PCR; TCRdb stores in-frame clones only, minus some. That table is the source of V, J and clone size, and D and trimming were worked out from the DNA. The table includes about 230,000 clones, roughly 81% detected once. The V gene's germline CDR1 is MDHEN and CDR2 SYDVKM. The length of the CDR3 is 12 residues. The V and J ends lost 2 bases and 2 bases respectively, with 4 bases between them. V is TRBV28 and J is TRBJ2-7; D unclear. Sequences were obtained from peripheral blood. The sequence was obtained from a middle-aged man with acute or convalescent COVID-19. CDR3 protein: CASSLGTYEQYF. The DNA of the CDR3 is TGTGCCAGCAGTTTAGGCACCTACGAGCAGTACTTC.